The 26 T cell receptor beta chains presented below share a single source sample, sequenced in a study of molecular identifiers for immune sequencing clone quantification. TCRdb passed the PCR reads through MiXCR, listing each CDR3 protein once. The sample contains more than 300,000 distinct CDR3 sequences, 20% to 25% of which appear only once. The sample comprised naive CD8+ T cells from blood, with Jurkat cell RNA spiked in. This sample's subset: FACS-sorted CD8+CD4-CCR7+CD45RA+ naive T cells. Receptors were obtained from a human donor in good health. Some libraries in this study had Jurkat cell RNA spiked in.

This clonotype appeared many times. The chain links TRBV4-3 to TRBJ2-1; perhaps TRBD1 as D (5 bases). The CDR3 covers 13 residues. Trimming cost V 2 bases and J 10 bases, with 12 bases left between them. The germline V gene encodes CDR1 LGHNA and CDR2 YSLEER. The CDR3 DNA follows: TGCGCCAGCAGCCAATCAAGGGGTTTGGAGCAGTTCTTC. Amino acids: CASSQSRGLEQFF.

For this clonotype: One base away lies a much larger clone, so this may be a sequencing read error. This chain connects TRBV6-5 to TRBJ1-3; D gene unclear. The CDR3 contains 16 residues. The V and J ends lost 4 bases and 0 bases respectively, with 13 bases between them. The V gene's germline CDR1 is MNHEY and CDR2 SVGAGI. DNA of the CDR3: TGTGCCAGCAGTTGCTCGACTTTCCTCTCTGGAAACACCATATATTTT. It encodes CASSCSTFLSGNTIYF.

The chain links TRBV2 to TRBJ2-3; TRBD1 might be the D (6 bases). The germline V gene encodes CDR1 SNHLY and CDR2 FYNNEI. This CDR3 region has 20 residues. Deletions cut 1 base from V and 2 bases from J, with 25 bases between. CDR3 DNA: TGTGCCAGCAGTGAAGTCGGGCCTCGACAGGCGTTCCTGCCCACAGATACGCAGTATTTT. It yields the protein CASSEVGPRQAFLPTDTQYF.

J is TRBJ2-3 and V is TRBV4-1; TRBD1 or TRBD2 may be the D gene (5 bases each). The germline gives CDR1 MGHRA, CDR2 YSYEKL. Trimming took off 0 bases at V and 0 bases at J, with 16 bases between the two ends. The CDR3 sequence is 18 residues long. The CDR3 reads CASSQDPLVGTSTDTQYF. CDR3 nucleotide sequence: TGCGCCAGCAGCCAAGATCCCCTCGTGGGGACGAGCACAGATACGCAGTATTTT.

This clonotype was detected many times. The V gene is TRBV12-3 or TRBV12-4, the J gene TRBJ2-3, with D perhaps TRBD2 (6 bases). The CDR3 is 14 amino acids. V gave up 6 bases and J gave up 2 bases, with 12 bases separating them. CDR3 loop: CASSFSGPTDTQYF. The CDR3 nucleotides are TGTGCCAGCAGCTTTAGCGGTCCCACAGATACGCAGTATTTT.

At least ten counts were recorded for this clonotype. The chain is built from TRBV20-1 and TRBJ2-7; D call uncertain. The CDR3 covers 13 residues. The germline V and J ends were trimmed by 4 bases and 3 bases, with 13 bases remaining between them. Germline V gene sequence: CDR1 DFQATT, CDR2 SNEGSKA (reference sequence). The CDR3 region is CSATQVASYEQYF. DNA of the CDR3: TGCAGTGCTACCCAGGTTGCTAGCTACGAGCAGTACTTC.

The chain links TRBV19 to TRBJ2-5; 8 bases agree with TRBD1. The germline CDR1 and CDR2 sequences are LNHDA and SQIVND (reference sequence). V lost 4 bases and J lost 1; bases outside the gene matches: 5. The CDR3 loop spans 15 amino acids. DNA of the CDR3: TGTGCCAGTAGTACCGACAGGGGTGGCCAAGAGACCCAGTACTTC. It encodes CASSTDRGGQETQYF. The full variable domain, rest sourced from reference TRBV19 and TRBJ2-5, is DGGITQSPKYLFRKEGQNVTLSCEQNLNHDAMYWYRQDPGQGLRLIYYSQIVNDFQKGDIAEGYSVSREKKESFPLTVTSAQKNPTAFYLCASSTDRGGQETQYFGPGTRLLVL.

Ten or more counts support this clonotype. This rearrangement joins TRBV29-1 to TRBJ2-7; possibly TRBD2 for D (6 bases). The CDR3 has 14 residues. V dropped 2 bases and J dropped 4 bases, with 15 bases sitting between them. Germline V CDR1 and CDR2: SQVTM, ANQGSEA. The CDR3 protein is CSVELLSGGYEQYF. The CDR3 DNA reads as TGCAGCGTTGAACTACTTAGTGGGGGGTACGAGCAGTACTTC.

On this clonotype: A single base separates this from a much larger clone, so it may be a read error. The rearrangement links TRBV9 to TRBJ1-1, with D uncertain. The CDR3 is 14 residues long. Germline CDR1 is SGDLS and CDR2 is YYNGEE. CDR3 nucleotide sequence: TGTGCCAACAGCGTAGAACTGGCCGACACTGAAGCTTTCTTT. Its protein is CANSVELADTEAFF.

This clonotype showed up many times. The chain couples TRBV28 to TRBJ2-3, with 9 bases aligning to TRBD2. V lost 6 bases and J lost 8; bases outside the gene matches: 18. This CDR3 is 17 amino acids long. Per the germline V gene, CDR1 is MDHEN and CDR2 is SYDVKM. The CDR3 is CASSPLVPSGAGVTQYF. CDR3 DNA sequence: TGTGCCAGCAGCCCCTTAGTGCCTAGCGGGGCCGGGGTTACGCAGTATTTT.

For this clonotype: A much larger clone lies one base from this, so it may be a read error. CDR3 protein: CASSQDRGRGENTVAFF. Written as DNA, the CDR3 is TGCGCCAGCAGCCAAGATCGGGGCCGGGGGGAGAACACTGTAGCTTTCTTT. The chain couples TRBV4-1 to TRBJ1-1, with TRBD1 as a possible D gene (5 bases). Germline-derived CDR1 and CDR2 are MGHRA and YSYEKL. This CDR3 is 17 amino acids long.

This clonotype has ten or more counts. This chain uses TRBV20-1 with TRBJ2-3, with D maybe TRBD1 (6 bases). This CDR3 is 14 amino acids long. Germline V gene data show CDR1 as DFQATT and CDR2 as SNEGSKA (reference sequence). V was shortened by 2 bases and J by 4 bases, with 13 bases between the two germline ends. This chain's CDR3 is CSARNIQGPDTQYF. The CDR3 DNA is TGCAGTGCTAGAAATATACAGGGTCCAGATACGCAGTATTTT.

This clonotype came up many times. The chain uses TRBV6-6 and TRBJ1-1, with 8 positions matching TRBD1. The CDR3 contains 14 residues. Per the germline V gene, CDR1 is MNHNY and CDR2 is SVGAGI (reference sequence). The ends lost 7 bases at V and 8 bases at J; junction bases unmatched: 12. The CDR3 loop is CASTQIQGGGEAFF. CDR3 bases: TGTGCCAGCACCCAAATACAGGGGGGAGGGGAAGCTTTCTTT.

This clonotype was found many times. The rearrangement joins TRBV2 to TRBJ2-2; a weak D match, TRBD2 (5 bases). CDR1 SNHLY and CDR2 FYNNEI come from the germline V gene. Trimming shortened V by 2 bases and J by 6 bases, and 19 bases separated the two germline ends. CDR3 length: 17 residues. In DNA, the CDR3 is TGTGCCAGCAGTGAACTCCGGGCCCGACGAGGGTCCGGGGAGCTGTTTTTT. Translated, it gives CASSELRARRGSGELFF.

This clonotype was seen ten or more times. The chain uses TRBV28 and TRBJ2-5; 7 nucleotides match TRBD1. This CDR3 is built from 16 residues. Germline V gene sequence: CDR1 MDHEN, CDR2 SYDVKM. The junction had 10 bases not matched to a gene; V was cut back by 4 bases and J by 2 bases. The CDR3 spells CASSSPTGSMQETQYF. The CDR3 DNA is TGTGCCAGCAGTTCCCCGACAGGGTCAATGCAAGAGACCCAGTACTTC.

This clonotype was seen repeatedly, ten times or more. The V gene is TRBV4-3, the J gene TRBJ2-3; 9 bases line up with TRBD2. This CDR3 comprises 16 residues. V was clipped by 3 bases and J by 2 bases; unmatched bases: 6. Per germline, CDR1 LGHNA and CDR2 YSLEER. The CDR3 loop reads CASSQGTSLHTDTQYF. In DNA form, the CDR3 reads TGCGCCAGCAGCCAGGGGACTAGCCTTCACACAGATACGCAGTATTTT.

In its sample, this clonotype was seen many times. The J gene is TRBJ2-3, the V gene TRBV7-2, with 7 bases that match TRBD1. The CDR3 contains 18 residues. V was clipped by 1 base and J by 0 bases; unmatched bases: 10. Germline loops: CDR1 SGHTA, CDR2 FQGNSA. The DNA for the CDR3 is TGTGCCAGCAGCTTAGGAGGGGGCGATGGGGGTAGCACAGATACGCAGTATTTT. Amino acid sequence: CASSLGGGDGGSTDTQYF.

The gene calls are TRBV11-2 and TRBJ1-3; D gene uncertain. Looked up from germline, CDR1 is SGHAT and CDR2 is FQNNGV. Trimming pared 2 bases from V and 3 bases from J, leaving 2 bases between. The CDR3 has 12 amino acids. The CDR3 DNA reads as TGTGCCAGCAGCTTAAATGGAAACACCATATATTTT. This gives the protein CASSLNGNTIYF. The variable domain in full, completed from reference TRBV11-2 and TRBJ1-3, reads EAGVAQSPRYKIIEKRQSVAFWCNPISGHATLYWYQQILGQGPKLLIQFQNNGVVDDSQLPKDRFSAERLKGVDSTLKIQPAKLEDSAVYLCASSLNGNTIYFGEGSWLTVV.

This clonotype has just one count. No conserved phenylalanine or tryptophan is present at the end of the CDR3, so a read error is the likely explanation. This chain's CDR3 is CASSFANEQFS. The DNA for the CDR3 is TGTGCCAGCAGCTTCGCTAATGAGCAGTTCTCC. The chain carries TRBV14 and TRBJ2-1; D unresolved. CDR1 SGHDN and CDR2 FVKESK come from the germline V gene. The CDR3 contains 11 residues. V lost 5 bases, J lost 7 bases, and 6 bases lay in between.

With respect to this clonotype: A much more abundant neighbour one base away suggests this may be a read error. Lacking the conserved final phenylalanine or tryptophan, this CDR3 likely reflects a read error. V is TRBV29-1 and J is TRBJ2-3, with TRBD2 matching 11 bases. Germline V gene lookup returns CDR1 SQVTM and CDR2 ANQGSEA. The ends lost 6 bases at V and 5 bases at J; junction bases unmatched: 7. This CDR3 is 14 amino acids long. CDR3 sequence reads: CSVELAGVLDTQYL. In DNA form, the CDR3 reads TGCAGCGTAGAACTAGCGGGAGTGCTAGATACGCAGTATCTT.

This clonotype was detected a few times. CDR3 DNA sequence: TGTGCCAGCAGCTTACCCGGGAAACAGTACAGAAGCGGAGACCAAGAGACCCAGTACTTC. It codes for CASSLPGKQYRSGDQETQYF. The V call is TRBV7-2, the J call TRBJ2-5; D might be TRBD2 (5 bases). This CDR3 has 20 amino acids. Germline loops: CDR1 SGHTA, CDR2 FQGNSA. The V end lost 2 bases, the J end lost 0 bases, and 25 bases lay between the germline ends.

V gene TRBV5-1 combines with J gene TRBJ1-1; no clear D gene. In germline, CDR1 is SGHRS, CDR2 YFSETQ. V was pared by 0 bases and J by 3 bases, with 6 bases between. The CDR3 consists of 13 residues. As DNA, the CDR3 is TGCGCCAGCAGCTTGGACGGGTACACTGAAGCTTTCTTT. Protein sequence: CASSLDGYTEAFF.

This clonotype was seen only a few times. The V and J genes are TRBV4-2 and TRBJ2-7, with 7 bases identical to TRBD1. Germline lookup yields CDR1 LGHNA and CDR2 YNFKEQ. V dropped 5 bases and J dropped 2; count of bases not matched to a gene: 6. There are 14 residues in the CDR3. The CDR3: CASSETGTAYEQYF. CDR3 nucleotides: TGTGCCAGCAGCGAAACCGGGACAGCCTACGAGCAGTACTTC.

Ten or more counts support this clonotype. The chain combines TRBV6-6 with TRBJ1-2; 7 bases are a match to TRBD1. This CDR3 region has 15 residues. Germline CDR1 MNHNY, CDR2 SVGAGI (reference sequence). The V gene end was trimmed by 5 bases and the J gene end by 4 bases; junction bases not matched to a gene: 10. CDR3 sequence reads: CASSERDSWGYGYTF. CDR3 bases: TGTGCCAGCAGTGAAAGGGACAGCTGGGGCTATGGCTACACCTTC.

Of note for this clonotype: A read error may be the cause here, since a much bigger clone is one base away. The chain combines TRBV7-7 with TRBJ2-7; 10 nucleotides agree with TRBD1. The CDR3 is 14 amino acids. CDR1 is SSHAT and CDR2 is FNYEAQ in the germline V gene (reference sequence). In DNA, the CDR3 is TGTGCTAGCTGCGCAGGACAGGGGGTCAACGAGCAGTACTTC. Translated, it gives CASCAGQGVNEQYF.

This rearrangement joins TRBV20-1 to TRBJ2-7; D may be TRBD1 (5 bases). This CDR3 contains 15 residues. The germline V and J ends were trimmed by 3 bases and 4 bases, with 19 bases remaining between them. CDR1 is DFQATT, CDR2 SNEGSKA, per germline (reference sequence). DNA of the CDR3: TGCAGTGCTAGGCCATTTAAAGACAGCACGTACGAGCAGTACTTC. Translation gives CSARPFKDSTYEQYF.